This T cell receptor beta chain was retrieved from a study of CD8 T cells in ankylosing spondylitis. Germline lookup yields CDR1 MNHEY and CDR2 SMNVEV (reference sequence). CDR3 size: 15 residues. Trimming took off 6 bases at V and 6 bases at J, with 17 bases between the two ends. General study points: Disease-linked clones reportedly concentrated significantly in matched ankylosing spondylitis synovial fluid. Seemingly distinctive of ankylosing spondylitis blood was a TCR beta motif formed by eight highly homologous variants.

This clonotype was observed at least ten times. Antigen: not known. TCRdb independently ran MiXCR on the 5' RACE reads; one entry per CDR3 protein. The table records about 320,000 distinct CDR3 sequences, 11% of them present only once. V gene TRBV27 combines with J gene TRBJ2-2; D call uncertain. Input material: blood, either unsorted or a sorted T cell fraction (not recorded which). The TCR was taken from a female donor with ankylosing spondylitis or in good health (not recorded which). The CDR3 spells CASRTANFGSGELFF. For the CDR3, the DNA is TGTGCCAGCAGAACAGCCAACTTCGGGTCCGGGGAGCTGTTTTTT.